This TCR beta chain was recorded in a study of blood T cell repertoires in COVID-19. As for the study in general: The study drew acute and convalescent COVID-19 samples from the United States, Italy and Spain. From T cells, B-cell-depleted T cells, or PBMCs came the material, which was cDNA or gDNA.

Trimming pared 11 bases from V and 0 bases from J, leaving 8 bases between. Germline V CDR1 and CDR2: MDHEN, SYDVKM. The CDR3 contains 11 residues. The authors' processing: Estimates of nucleated cell counts were drawn from the amplification of reference gene primers. Clones were sequenced by immunoSEQ multiplex PCR, and TCRdb holds only the in-frame ones, with some missing. V, J and clone size are those of that table, while D and trimming were read from the DNA. The sample has roughly 110,000 clones; approximately 84% are singletons. The V call is TRBV28, the J call TRBJ2-7; unclear D gene. The receptor comes from a human donor in a cohort sampled during active COVID-19. The sequenced material came from peripheral blood. The CDR3 here is CAAANSYEQYF. The CDR3 nucleotides read TGTGCCGCGGCCAACTCCTACGAGCAGTACTTC. The complete variable domain, with remaining parts taken from reference TRBV28 and TRBJ2-7, reads DVKVTQSSRYLVKRTGEKVFLECVQDMDHENMFWYRQDPGLGLRLIYFSYDVKMKEKGDIPEGYSVSREKKERFSLILESASTNQTSMYLCAAANSYEQYFGPGTRLTVT.